Listed here are 17 T cell receptor beta chains from one sample, sequenced in a study of tumor-infiltrating lymphocytes in oesophageal squamous cell carcinoma. Each CDR3 protein gets one entry after TCRdb re-called the PCR reads with MiXCR. The table shows fewer than 11,000 distinct CDR3 sequences, with 59% occurring only once. The sequencing input was esophageal tumor tissue. These receptors were obtained from a male donor with esophageal squamous cell carcinoma.

The V gene is TRBV7-2, the J gene TRBJ2-4; 9 bases fit TRBD1. Judging by the DNA end, TRBJ1-2 fits better; the J call may be wrong. CDR3 length: 14 residues. Per germline, CDR1 SGHTA and CDR2 FQGNSA. The CDR3 spells CASSPGQGRYGYTF. CDR3 in DNA: TGTGCCAGTTCTCCGGGACAGGGACGCTATGGCTACACCTTC.

The chain links TRBV11-2 to TRBJ2-1, with 9 nucleotides matching TRBD2. TRBJ2-7 explains the end of the DNA better; the J call may be wrong. Per germline, CDR1 SGHAT and CDR2 FQNNGV. The CDR3 runs 23 residues. This chain's CDR3 is CASSLGFRTPGIAGVFSPYEQYF. Written as DNA, the CDR3 is TGTGCCAGCAGCTTAGGGTTTAGGACCCCTGGGATAGCGGGAGTTTTTAGCCCCTACGAGCAGTACTTC.

This chain uses TRBV6-1 with TRBJ2-7; D is uncertain. The J call may be faulty, since TRBJ2-5 better matches the DNA end. Looked up from germline, CDR1 is MNHNS and CDR2 is SASEGT. This CDR3 spans 12 amino acids. This CDR3 reads CASGWDQETQYF. The CDR3 DNA reads TGTGCCAGCGGGTGGGATCAAGAGACCCAGTACTTC.

The J gene is TRBJ2-4, the V gene TRBV11-1, with 10 bases lining up with TRBD2. V lost 4 bases, J lost 13 bases, and 13 bases stayed unmatched. The germline V gene has CDR1 SGHAT and CDR2 FQDESV (reference sequence). This CDR3 region has 15 residues. The CDR3 region is CASSSLAGGNNEQYF. The CDR3 coding sequence is TGTGCCAGCAGCTCTTTAGCGGGAGGCAACAATGAGCAGTACTTC.

This clonotype is termed medium-sized. This chain joins TRBV11-1 and TRBJ2-4; D gene uncertain. V dropped 4 bases and J dropped 1 base, with 17 bases sitting between them. Germline V gives CDR1 SGHAT, CDR2 FQDESV (reference sequence). The CDR3 is 17 amino acids. CDR3 residues: CASSSSVGYGAKNIQYF. Written as DNA, the CDR3 is TGTGCCAGCAGCTCAAGTGTTGGGTACGGGGCCAAAAACATTCAGTACTTC.

The CDR3 DNA follows: TGTGCCAGCAGCTTAGAGGCTGTGACAGATACGCAGTATTTT. Translation gives CASSLEAVTDTQYF. This chain links TRBV7-2 with TRBJ2-3; no clear D gene. The CDR3 loop spans 14 amino acids. Trimming cost V 1 base and J 3 bases, with 8 bases left between them. Germline CDR1 SGHTA, CDR2 FQGNSA.

The chain uses TRBV11-1 and TRBJ2-1; TRBD2 agrees at 10 bases. The CDR3 is 15 amino acids. Germline lookup yields CDR1 SGHAT and CDR2 FQDESV (reference sequence). Trimming cost V 4 bases and J 5 bases; bases outside gene matches: 5. In DNA, the CDR3 is TGTGCCAGCAGCTCTTTAGCGGGAGGCAACAATGAGCAGTTCTTC. Translated, it gives CASSSLAGGNNEQFF.

This chain uses TRBV5-1 with TRBJ2-7; 7 bases fit TRBD2. This CDR3 has 17 residues. Losses at the gene ends were 2 bases for V and 2 bases for J; bases not matched to a gene: 13. Germline values: CDR1 SGHRS, CDR2 YFSETQ. The DNA of the CDR3 is TGCGCCAGCAGCTTCAATACCCCTAGCGGCACCACCTACGAGCAGTACTTC. Protein product: CASSFNTPSGTTYEQYF.

The genes are TRBV7-6 and TRBJ2-5, with 9 bases matching TRBD1. Looked up from germline, CDR1 is SGHVS and CDR2 is FNYEAQ. CDR3 size: 15 residues. V dropped 1 base and J dropped 4; count of bases not matched to a gene: 4. The CDR3 sequence: CASSLGDRDGETQYF. In DNA form, the CDR3 reads TGTGCCAGCAGCTTAGGGGACAGGGATGGAGAGACCCAGTACTTC.

This clonotype was found many times. The gene calls are TRBV10-3 and TRBJ2-1; 14 positions match TRBD2. Looked up from germline, CDR1 is ENHRY and CDR2 is SYGVKD. V gave up 4 bases and J gave up 4 bases; unmatched junction bases: 6. The CDR3 length is 17 residues. CDR3 DNA: TGTGCCATCAGTGCCAAAGGACTAGCGGGAGGATACAATGAGCAGTTCTTC. This gives the protein CAISAKGLAGGYNEQFF.

Notes on this clonotype: The junction departs from germline at one end; a sequencing error may be responsible. This sequence joins TRBV7-6 and TRBJ1-1; maybe TRBD1 (5 bases). The V gene's germline CDR1 is SGHVS and CDR2 FNYEAQ. The CDR3 contains 14 residues. The CDR3 region has the DNA TGTGTCAGCAGCTACCCGGACGGGACGAGAGACCAGTACTTT. Protein sequence: CVSSYPDGTRDQYF.

A note on this clonotype: One junction end does not reproduce the germline sequence, and a read error may be involved. J is TRBJ2-1 and V is TRBV7-6, with D perhaps TRBD2 (6 bases). Germline CDR1 and CDR2: SGHVS and FNYEAQ. The length of the CDR3 is 13 residues. As DNA, the CDR3 is TGTGCCAGCAGTCCCACTAGCTACGATGAGCAGTTCTTC. This sequence encodes CASSPTSYDEQFF.

V and J are TRBV20-1 and TRBJ1-5; D may be TRBD1 (5 bases). The CDR3 has 13 residues. CDR1 DFQATT and CDR2 SNEGSKA come from the germline V gene (reference sequence). Trimming stripped 6 bases from V and 10 bases from J, with 19 bases between. Here the CDR3 reads CSASRDLGTPQHF. CDR3 sequence (DNA): TGCAGTGCCTCCCGGGACTTGGGCACACCCCAGCATTTT.

Of note for this clonotype: A junction boundary mismatches the germline segment, possibly from a read error. J is TRBJ2-3 and V is TRBV7-6; 7 nucleotides line up with TRBD1. This CDR3 contains 16 residues. Germline V gene lookup returns CDR1 SGHVS and CDR2 FNYEAQ. CDR3 DNA sequence: TGTGCTAGCAGCCGTACTCCGGGACAGAGCACAGATACGCAGTATTTT. It is translated as CASSRTPGQSTDTQYF.

The gene calls are TRBV6-5 and TRBJ2-3; 7 bases are shared with TRBD2. The J call may be in error: the DNA end matches TRBJ2-5 better. The CDR3 has 11 amino acids. CDR1 and CDR2 from the germline V gene are MNHEY and SVGAGI. The CDR3 region is CATQGGETQYF. The CDR3 DNA sequence: TGTGCCACCCAGGGAGGGGAGACCCAGTACTTC.

The rearrangement uses TRBV7-6 and TRBJ2-6; D may be TRBD1 (5 bases). The DNA end lines up better with TRBJ1-2; the J call may be wrong. Germline CDR1 SGHVS, CDR2 FNYEAQ. The CDR3 covers 16 residues. This CDR3 is CASSLAPGRTSYGYTF. CDR3 nucleotides: TGTGCCAGCAGCTTAGCACCGGGACGGACCTCCTATGGCTACACCTTC.

The chain employs TRBV12-3 or TRBV12-4 and TRBJ2-7; unclear D gene. The J call may be mistaken, given a closer DNA end match to TRBJ2-5. The CDR3 spans 14 residues. The CDR3 sequence is CASSLVVASETQYF. The CDR3 nucleotides are TGTGCCAGCAGTTTAGTGGTAGCCTCCGAGACCCAGTACTTC.